These 31 T cell receptor beta chains were sequenced from one sample in a study of blood T cell repertoires in COVID-19. Method: immunoSEQ multiplex PCR; TCRdb's copy keeps in-frame clones and lacks some. Altogether 250,000 to 400,000 clones are present, 88% being singletons, with the ten largest covering around 1.6%. Sequences were obtained from peripheral blood. These TCRs come from a woman between 25 and 40 years old with COVID-19, enrolled during active disease.

The chain combines TRBV7-9 with TRBJ2-5; D perhaps matches TRBD2 (6 bases). CDR1 and CDR2 from the germline V gene are SEHNR and FQNEAQ (reference sequence). This CDR3 region has 12 residues. V lost 5 bases and J lost 14, with 18 bases in between. CDR3 bases: TGTGCCAGCAGCCGATCCGAGTGGAGGGTATACTTC. As protein: CASSRSEWRVYF.

The rearrangement links TRBV7-2 to TRBJ1-6, with TRBD1 as a possible D gene (6 bases). Germline CDR1 reads SGHTA; CDR2 reads FQGNSA. This CDR3 contains 12 residues. V was shortened by 4 bases and J by 14 bases, with 12 bases between the two germline ends. The CDR3 sequence is CASSSQGLSLHF. DNA for the CDR3: TGTGCCAGCAGCTCACAGGGATTATCCCTCCACTTT.

The V call is TRBV6-1, the J call TRBJ1-1; tentative D call: TRBD1 (6 bases). V lost 3 bases, J lost 3 bases, and 8 bases lay in between. The germline CDR1 and CDR2 sequences are MNHNS and SASEGT. The CDR3 contains 13 residues. The DNA for the CDR3 is TGTGCCAGCAGTGAGGGGGCGCACACTGAAGCTTTCTTT. Translation: CASSEGAHTEAFF.

This rearrangement joins TRBV6-2 or TRBV6-3 to TRBJ1-6, with TRBD1 matching 10 bases. This CDR3 is 16 amino acids long. V lost 3 bases, J lost 4 bases, and 3 bases stayed unmatched. Germline CDR1 is MNHEY and CDR2 is SVGEGT. CDR3 region: CASSYGGQGYNSPLHF. In DNA, the CDR3 is TGTGCCAGCAGTTATGGGGGACAGGGGTATAATTCACCCCTCCACTTT.

The rearrangement uses TRBV5-4 and TRBJ1-6; 8 bases are a match to TRBD1. Trimming removed 4 bases from V and 6 bases from J; junction bases left unmatched: 6. CDR3 length equals 15 residues. Germline V gene sequence: CDR1 SGHNT, CDR2 YYREEE (reference sequence). CDR3 loop: CASSREQGGNSPLHF. In nucleotides, the CDR3 is TGTGCCAGCAGCAGAGAACAGGGGGGTAATTCACCCCTCCACTTT.

J is TRBJ2-5 and V is TRBV5-1, with 10 positions matching TRBD2. V shed 4 bases, J shed 4 bases, and the junction held 4 bases outside the gene matches. The CDR3 has 14 residues. CDR1 and CDR2 (germline): SGHRS, YFSETQ. The CDR3 protein is CASSASGGGETQYF. The CDR3 DNA is TGCGCCAGCAGCGCCAGCGGGGGGGGAGAGACCCAGTACTTC. The whole variable domain, filled in from reference TRBV5-1 and TRBJ2-5, reads KAGVTQTPRYLIKTRGQQVTLSCSPISGHRSVSWYQQTPGQGLQFLFEYFSETQRNKGNFPGRFSGRQFSNSRSEMNVSTLELGDSALYLCASSASGGGETQYFGPGTRLLVL.

The chain links TRBV2 to TRBJ1-2, with a weak D call TRBD1 (6 bases). This CDR3 has 12 amino acids. V lost 6 bases and J lost 12, with 17 bases in between. Germline loops: CDR1 SNHLY, CDR2 FYNNEI. CDR3 loop: CASRSGASGHTF. CDR3 nucleotides: TGTGCCAGCAGATCAGGGGCCAGTGGACACACCTTC.

This clone was seen only a few times. V and J are TRBV4-3 and TRBJ1-4; possible D gene TRBD1, 6 bases. CDR1 is LGHNA, CDR2 YSLEER, per germline. The CDR3 has 15 residues. Trimming removed 0 bases from V and 8 bases from J, with 13 bases in between. In DNA form, the CDR3 reads TGCGCCAGCAGCCAAGATTCCGGGGGGGGCGAAAAACTGTTTTTT. It specifies CASSQDSGGGEKLFF.

This CDR3 reads CASGDSQETQYF. CDR3 bases: TGTGCCAGCGGAGACAGCCAAGAGACCCAGTACTTC. The chain employs TRBV12-3 or TRBV12-4 and TRBJ2-5; the D gene is possibly TRBD1 (5 bases). The CDR3 contains 12 residues. Trimming cost V 8 bases and J 1 base, with 8 bases left between them.

The chain employs TRBV24-1 and TRBJ1-2, with D possibly matching TRBD1 (5 bases). The V gene's germline CDR1 is KGHDR and CDR2 SFDVKD. V lost 9 bases, J lost 5 bases, and 15 bases lay in between. The CDR3 spans 13 residues. In DNA form, the CDR3 reads TGTGCCACCGCGGGAGGGGCGAATTATGGCTACACCTTC. Amino acid sequence: CATAGGANYGYTF.

This clone came up once. V usage is TRBV29-1 and J usage is TRBJ1-1, with 8 positions matching TRBD1. Per the germline V gene, CDR1 is SQVTM and CDR2 is ANQGSEA. After removal of 7 bases from V and 9 bases from J, the junction contained 7 bases not matched to a gene. The CDR3 runs to 11 residues. Here the CDR3 reads CSGYTGGKAFF. The CDR3 bases are TGCAGCGGGTATACAGGGGGGAAAGCTTTCTTT.

This chain links TRBV18 with TRBJ1-6; a weak D match, TRBD1 (6 bases). With 5 bases removed from V and 7 bases from J, the gap between germline ends came to 6 bases. There are 12 residues in the CDR3. The germline V gene has CDR1 KGHSH and CDR2 LQKENI. For the CDR3, the DNA is TGTGCCAGCTCAGACAGGAATTCACCCCTCCACTTT. Translated, it gives CASSDRNSPLHF.

V and J are TRBV11-2 and TRBJ2-3; 9 bases align to TRBD2. This CDR3 spans 16 amino acids. V was pared by 3 bases and J by 3 bases, with 7 bases of the junction left unmatched. The germline gives CDR1 SGHAT, CDR2 FQNNGV. DNA for the CDR3: TGTGCCAGCAGCTTTATTGCGGGGGGGCAGACAGATACGCAGTATTTT. Amino acids: CASSFIAGGQTDTQYF.

This clone appeared a single time. The J gene is TRBJ2-1, the V gene TRBV5-1; 7 nucleotides align to TRBD1. This CDR3 comprises 14 residues. V shed 0 bases and J 9 bases; nucleotides not matched to a gene: 6. The germline gives CDR1 SGHRS, CDR2 YFSETQ. As DNA, the CDR3 is TGCGCCAGCAGCTTGGCCAAGGGGGCGGGTGAGCAGTTCTTC. Protein product: CASSLAKGAGEQFF.

CDR3 nucleotide sequence: TGTGCCAGCAAACCCGGTCCCCAAGAGACCCAGTACTTC. Translating gives CASKPGPQETQYF. This chain links TRBV6-5 with TRBJ2-5; D is undetermined. Germline CDR1 reads MNHEY; CDR2 reads SVGAGI. CDR3 length: 13 residues. V lost 7 bases and J lost 1, with 10 bases in between.

This sequence joins TRBV27 and TRBJ2-7, with 13 bases aligning to TRBD2. Trimming cost V 5 bases and J 3 bases; bases outside gene matches: 4. The CDR3 has 15 amino acids. Germline V lookup: CDR1 MNHEY, CDR2 SMNVEV (reference sequence). The CDR3 is CASSPLAGGNYEQYV. In DNA, the CDR3 is TGTGCCAGCAGTCCACTAGCGGGGGGGAACTACGAGCAGTACGTC.

V and J are TRBV14 and TRBJ2-1; possibly TRBD1 for D (6 bases). Trimming stripped 4 bases from V and 7 bases from J, with 20 bases between. Germline-derived CDR1 and CDR2 are SGHDN and FVKESK. CDR3 length: 16 residues. Here the CDR3 reads CASSRRTGFGVNEQFF. The CDR3 nucleotides are TGTGCCAGCAGCCGAAGAACAGGGTTCGGGGTAAATGAGCAGTTCTTC.

This clone was recorded a few times. The chain combines TRBV6-5 with TRBJ1-2, with D perhaps TRBD1 (6 bases). With 7 bases removed from V and 0 bases from J, the gap between germline ends came to 12 bases. Germline V gene sequence: CDR1 MNHEY, CDR2 SVGAGI. The CDR3 spans 14 residues. The CDR3 coding sequence is TGTGCCAGCACCCGGACAGATTCTAACTATGGCTACACCTTC. Encoded protein: CASTRTDSNYGYTF.

DNA of the CDR3: TGTGCCAGCAGCCATCCTAGTGGCAATGAGCAGTTCTTC. Encoded protein: CASSHPSGNEQFF. The chain combines TRBV7-9 with TRBJ2-1; D uncertain. The CDR3 totals 13 residues. Germline V gives CDR1 SEHNR, CDR2 FQNEAQ (reference sequence). Trimming cost V 5 bases and J 6 bases, with 11 bases left between them.

The chain links TRBV6-5 to TRBJ1-4, with 9 bases matching TRBD1. The CDR3 is made up of 13 amino acids. Trimming at V came to 6 bases and at J to 14 bases, leaving 10 bases not matched to a gene. The germline gives CDR1 MNHEY, CDR2 SVGAGI. For the CDR3, the DNA is TGTGCCAGCAGGAGGGGACAGGGTTCCAATCTGTTTTTT. This encodes CASRRGQGSNLFF.

The chain has TRBV11-2 and TRBJ2-7; D is ambiguous. Looked up from germline, CDR1 is SGHAT and CDR2 is FQNNGV. This CDR3 region has 14 residues. V lost 1 base, J lost 2 bases, and 9 bases lay in between. Here the CDR3 DNA reads TGTGCCAGCAGCTTAGCCAGGAACCCCTACGAGCAGTACGTC. Translated, it gives CASSLARNPYEQYV.

This clone appeared once. The CDR3 bases are TGTGCCAGCAGCTTAGTTGGACAGGAGCTCTACACCTTC. It is translated as CASSLVGQELYTF. The chain uses TRBV11-3 and TRBJ1-2, with 7 nucleotides matching TRBD1. The ends lost 1 base at V and 10 bases at J; junction bases unmatched: 6. The V gene's germline CDR1 is SGHNT and CDR2 YENEEA. This CDR3 is 13 amino acids long.

For this clone: The same CDR3 also results from other DNA sequences found in this sample. The chain uses TRBV3-1 (or the pseudogene TRBV3-2) and TRBJ1-1; the D is unclear. Trimming left V 1 base short and J 2 bases short, with 5 bases between. This CDR3 is 13 amino acids long. Looked up from germline, CDR1 is LGHDT and CDR2 is YNNKEL (reference sequence). The CDR3 here is CASSQAGNTEAFF. CDR3 bases: TGTGCCAGCAGCCAAGCGGGAAACACTGAAGCTTTCTTT.

CDR3 bases: TGTGCCAGCAGCGGTCCCCTTGGGCCTACACCCTACGAGCAGTACGTC. Its protein is CASSGPLGPTPYEQYV. This rearrangement joins TRBV9 to TRBJ2-7; no reliable D call. Germline V lookup: CDR1 SGDLS, CDR2 YYNGEE. Trimming left V 3 bases short and J 2 bases short, with 18 bases between. The CDR3 loop spans 16 amino acids.

A single count supports this clone. The V call is TRBV6-1, the J call TRBJ2-2, with 15 bases matching TRBD2. The CDR3 runs to 18 residues. V gave up 3 bases and J gave up 4 bases; unmatched junction bases: 6. Germline CDR1 MNHNS, CDR2 SASEGT. The CDR3 loop reads CASSDRGLAGGPTGELFF. In nucleotides, the CDR3 is TGTGCCAGCAGTGATCGGGGACTAGCGGGGGGACCCACCGGGGAGCTGTTTTTT.

This chain connects TRBV5-4 to TRBJ2-3, with a possible D match to TRBD2 (5 bases). Trimming cost V 4 bases and J 2 bases, with 17 bases left between them. Germline CDR1 is SGHNT and CDR2 is YYREEE (reference sequence). The CDR3 has 16 amino acids. CDR3 DNA: TGTGCCAGCAGCCGGGCGTGGACTGGGAACACAGATACGCAGTATTTT. Translation: CASSRAWTGNTDTQYF.

The chain uses TRBV14 and TRBJ1-2; possible D gene TRBD1, 5 bases. Germline CDR1 and CDR2: SGHDN and FVKESK. The CDR3 spans 14 residues. The V and J ends lost 1 base and 4 bases respectively, with 10 bases between them. DNA for the CDR3: TGTGCCAGCAGCCAAGGTCTAGGGGTCTATGGCTACACCTTC. Translated, it gives CASSQGLGVYGYTF. The complete variable domain, with remaining parts taken from reference TRBV14 and TRBJ1-2, reads EAGVTQFPSHSVIEKGQTVTLRCDPISGHDNLYWYRRVMGKEIKFLLHFVKESKQDESGMPNNRFLAERTGGTYSTLKVQPAELEDSGVYFCASSQGLGVYGYTFGSGTRLTVV.

V and J are TRBV25-1 and TRBJ1-6; TRBD1 is a possible D gene (6 bases). CDR1 MGHDK and CDR2 SYGVNS come from the germline V gene. Deletions cut 3 bases from V and 8 bases from J, with 14 bases between. This CDR3 is 15 amino acids long. The DNA of the CDR3 is TGTGCCAGCAGTGACGCTACGACAGGTTATTCACCCCTCCACTTT. Translation: CASSDATTGYSPLHF.

This chain uses TRBV6-5 with TRBJ1-2; D may be TRBD1 (6 bases). Germline assignment: CDR1 MNHEY and CDR2 SVGAGI. V was cut by 7 bases and J by 2 bases, with 14 bases left in between. The CDR3 covers 14 residues. The CDR3 sequence is CASKWTAENYGYTF. The CDR3 DNA sequence: TGTGCCAGCAAATGGACAGCTGAGAACTATGGCTACACCTTC.

A few counts support this clone. V gene TRBV21-1 combines with J gene TRBJ1-6; the table names TRBD1, a call not compared with the DNA. TRBV21-1 is annotated as a pseudogene. There are 14 residues in the CDR3. Written as DNA, the CDR3 is TGTGCCAGCAGCCCACCAAGGGGCAATTCACCCCTCCACTTT. This gives the protein CASSPPRGNSPLHF.

This rearrangement joins TRBV5-6 to TRBJ1-2, with 7 bases that match TRBD1. The CDR3 length is 15 residues. The V gene end was trimmed by 4 bases and the J gene end by 0 bases; junction bases not matched to a gene: 6. Germline lookup yields CDR1 SGHDT and CDR2 YYEEEE. The DNA for the CDR3 is TGTGCCAGCAGCGAAGCCGGGACAGCTAACTATGGCTACACCTTC. It yields the protein CASSEAGTANYGYTF.